The present TCR beta chain was sequenced within a study of T-cell reconstitution after alpha-beta-depleted transplantation in children. The CDR3 runs to 13 residues. Trimming shortened V by 2 bases and J by 4 bases, and 10 bases separated the two germline ends. Germline V gives CDR1 DFQATT, CDR2 SNEGSKA (reference sequence). Study conclusions and caveats: Once a year had passed after transplant, T-cell counts and diversity came mostly from newly produced T cells. Surviving thymic progenitors and recipient T cells were the source of high TCRbeta diversity at day 60 in some patients. Where alpha-beta T cells came from about two months after transplant was reportedly several hundred expanded graft clones.

This clonotype was detected only a few times. Its antigen is not known. As it was prepared, the TCRbeta library received unique molecular identifiers. TCRdb re-derived calls from the PCR reads in MiXCR, one entry per CDR3 protein. The sample contains more than 500,000 distinct CDR3 sequences, 11% of which appear only once. The source is a female patient aged 2-9 years who had a stem cell transplant for aplastic anemia, so the T cells may come from the graft donor. Sequencing used PBMCs, mostly from graft donor cells, obtained 180 days after TCRalphabeta/CD19-depleted stem cell transplant. The V gene is TRBV20-1, the J gene TRBJ2-3; D remains unclear. The CDR3 sequence is CSARRRSADTQYF. Written as DNA, the CDR3 is TGCAGTGCTAGACGTCGTTCAGCAGATACGCAGTATTTT.